The source of this TCR beta chain is a study of blood T cell repertoires in COVID-19. The data were produced by immunoSEQ multiplex PCR, yet TCRdb's version contains in-frame clones alone and is incomplete. Found here are about 200,000 clones, around 80% of them singletons; the top ten hold 6.9%. The CDR3 consists of 15 residues. The junction had 5 bases not matched to a gene; V was cut back by 4 bases and J by 5 bases. Germline V lookup: CDR1 SGHTA, CDR2 FQGTGA. This receptor was identified in a human donor with acute or convalescent COVID-19. The donor label of this sample is uncertain. Specimen: peripheral blood. The J gene is TRBJ2-1, the V gene TRBV7-3; 10 bases map to TRBD2. The CDR3 DNA follows: TGTGCCAGCAGCTCGAGCGGGAGGGCCGACAATGAGCAGTTCTTC. It codes for CASSSSGRADNEQFF.